The TCR beta chain under discussion was sequenced for a study of blood T cell repertoires in COVID-19. In the study overall: T cells, B-cell-depleted T cells, or PBMCs supplied cDNA or gDNA.

CDR3 length: 16 amino acids. V lost 5 bases, J lost 7 bases, and 13 bases stayed unmatched. CDR1 and CDR2 from the germline V gene are SGHVS and FQNEAQ. Under the authors' procedure: The authors estimated nucleated cell counts from reference gene primer amplification. Only in-frame clones appear in the TCRdb table, and some are missing; sequencing was by immunoSEQ multiplex PCR. Clone size and the V and J calls come from that table; the DNA yielded D and trimming. The table lists 100,000 or so clones, 80% to 90% of them singletons. The TCR sequence derives from a woman aged 45-65 years who had recovered from COVID-19. Material: PBMCs or T cells enriched from blood (not recorded which). The V call is TRBV7-8, the J call TRBJ2-1; 8 nucleotides line up with TRBD2. The CDR3 is CASSVLGLVGSNEQFF. CDR3 in DNA: TGTGCCAGCAGCGTATTGGGACTAGTCGGAAGTAATGAGCAGTTCTTC.